This T cell receptor beta chain was sequenced during a study of esophageal squamous cell carcinoma under preoperative chemotherapy. Looking at the study overall: TCR repertoires were profiled from both peripheral blood T cells and tumor-infiltrating lymphocytes. Notes on the study in general: Paclitaxel-nedaplatin therapy caused immediate, substantial clonotype frequency changes.

Time point meaning: after preoperative PTX-NDP chemotherapy. By proportion, this clonotype is medium-sized (0.01 to 0.1%). Its antigen is unknown. The CDR3 is 13 residues long. Germline CDR1 SGHTA, CDR2 FQGNSA. Trimming cost V 3 bases and J 13 bases, with 18 bases left between them. TCRdb ran MiXCR on the PCR reads and lists one entry per CDR3 protein. Of about 18,000 distinct CDR3 sequences in the sample, 35% to 55% were seen once. The chain couples TRBV7-2 to TRBJ2-5; D tentatively fits TRBD1 or TRBD2 (5 bases each). The sequence derives from a human donor with esophageal squamous cell carcinoma. The donor label of this sample is uncertain. Collection of the sample occurred from a patient given preoperative chemotherapy. The CDR3 loop reads CASSFDPGTPTYF. In DNA form, the CDR3 reads TGTGCCAGCAGCTTTGACCCCGGGACCCCAACGTACTTC.